This T cell receptor beta chain was profiled in a study of blood T cells in healthy people across ages. Donors were healthy Caucasian individuals from Russia aged roughly 6 to 90. CDR1 and CDR2 (germline): SGHRS, YFSETQ. The CDR3 has 14 residues. V lost 2 bases and J lost 4, with 11 bases in between. With a J-beta primer mix and a sample-barcoded 5' primer, a second PCR ran about 6 to 11 cycles. TCRdb called the 5' RACE reads again in MiXCR, with one record for every CDR3 protein. The sample carries fewer than 2 million distinct CDR3 sequences, 30% to 40% recorded once. Input material: blood. The V gene is TRBV5-1, the J gene TRBJ2-3; the D gene is possibly TRBD2 (5 bases). This receptor was obtained from a human donor in good health. The CDR3 region is CASSFLHGADTQYF. The CDR3 coding sequence is TGCGCCAGCAGCTTCTTACACGGGGCAGATACGCAGTATTTT.